These 21 T cell receptor beta chains were all obtained from the same sample, sequenced in a study of blood T cell repertoires in COVID-19. This table comes from immunoSEQ multiplex PCR, and its TCRdb copy is limited to in-frame clones, with some not included. The sample contains 100,000 or so clones, 82% of which appear only once. Sequenced sample: peripheral blood. The origin of the receptors is a woman older than 75 with acute or convalescent COVID-19.

This chain connects TRBV5-1 to TRBJ2-7, with TRBD2 matching 9 bases. CDR3 length equals 16 residues. Unmatched junction bases numbered 7, after V lost 1 base and J lost 2 bases. In germline, CDR1 is SGHRS, CDR2 YFSETQ. The CDR3 is CASSLCGSGRPYEQYV. The CDR3 DNA is TGCGCCAGCAGCTTGTGCGGTAGCGGGAGACCCTACGAGCAGTACGTC.

J is TRBJ1-6 and V is TRBV19, with 7 positions matching TRBD1. V lost 8 bases to trimming and J lost 11 bases; unmatched junction nucleotides: 6. The CDR3 length is 12 residues. The germline gives CDR1 LNHDA, CDR2 SQIVND (reference sequence). CDR3 sequence reads: CASGGGDTPLHF. CDR3 coding DNA: TGTGCCAGTGGAGGGGGCGATACACCCCTCCACTTT. The whole variable domain, remainder taken from reference TRBV19 and TRBJ1-6, is DGGITQSPKYLFRKEGQNVTLSCEQNLNHDAMYWYRQDPGQGLRLIYYSQIVNDFQKGDIAEGYSVSREKKESFPLTVTSAQKNPTAFYLCASGGGDTPLHFGNGTRLTVT.

This chain links TRBV24-1 with TRBJ2-1, with 8 bases lining up with TRBD2. The J segment lost 5 bases and the V segment lost 9 bases, leaving 11 bases of the junction unmatched. Germline V gives CDR1 KGHDR, CDR2 SFDVKD. The CDR3 is 15 amino acids. The CDR3 protein is CATSRAGGVHNEQFF. The CDR3, as DNA: TGTGCCACCTCCCGGGCGGGGGGAGTACACAATGAGCAGTTCTTC.

The gene calls are TRBV24-1 and TRBJ2-3; 9 bases map to TRBD2. The germline gives CDR1 KGHDR, CDR2 SFDVKD. The CDR3 spans 16 residues. The V segment lost 5 bases and the J segment 5 bases; nucleotides outside the gene matches: 10. The CDR3 reads CATSARAAGGGDTQYF. CDR3 sequence (DNA): TGTGCCACCAGTGCACGAGCGGCGGGGGGGGGAGATACGCAGTATTTT.

This clone showed up just a few times. This chain uses TRBV27 with TRBJ1-5, with a tentative D call TRBD1 (5 bases). Germline V gives CDR1 MNHEY, CDR2 SMNVEV (reference sequence). V lost 2 bases, J lost 2 bases, and 10 bases lay in between. CDR3 size: 15 residues. The CDR3 loop is CASSLRTSGNQPQHF. The CDR3 nucleotides are TGTGCCAGCAGTTTAAGGACATCCGGCAATCAGCCCCAGCATTTT.

The chain couples TRBV2 to TRBJ2-3; 7 bases are a match to TRBD1. The CDR3 length is 12 residues. Looked up from germline, CDR1 is SNHLY and CDR2 is FYNNEI. The J segment lost 3 bases and the V segment lost 11 bases, leaving 5 bases of the junction unmatched. Here the CDR3 DNA reads TGTGCCCGACAGGGATTGACAGATACGCAGTATTTT. It specifies CARQGLTDTQYF. Drawing the rest from reference TRBV2 and TRBJ2-3, the complete variable domain is EPEVTQTPSHQVTQMGQEVILRCVPISNHLYFYWYRQILGQKVEFLVSFYNNEISEKSEIFDDQFSVERPDGSNFTLKIRSTKLEDSAMYFCARQGLTDTQYFGPGTRLTVL.

The rearrangement links TRBV4-3 to TRBJ2-2, with 7 nucleotides matching TRBD2. The germline gives CDR1 LGHNA, CDR2 YSLEER. J gave up 3 bases and V 4 bases, and 8 bases lay outside the gene matches. CDR3 length equals 16 residues. The CDR3: CASSPSTSRDTGELFF. The DNA for the CDR3 is TGCGCCAGCAGCCCGTCGACTAGCCGAGACACCGGGGAGCTGTTTTTT.

V gene TRBV6-5 combines with J gene TRBJ2-2; D gene ambiguous. The CDR3 is made up of 13 amino acids. Trimming stripped 6 bases from V and 1 base from J, with 6 bases between. Germline V CDR1 and CDR2: MNHEY, SVGAGI. In nucleotides, the CDR3 is TGTGCCAGCAGGAGAGGGAACACCGGGGAGCTGTTTTTT. The encoded protein is CASRRGNTGELFF.

The chain uses TRBV27 and TRBJ2-3, with D possibly matching TRBD1 (6 bases). Looked up from germline, CDR1 is MNHEY and CDR2 is SMNVEV (reference sequence). The CDR3 loop spans 16 amino acids. V was cut by 2 bases and J by 2 bases, with 14 bases left in between. CDR3: CASSLSTGFLTDTQYF. DNA for the CDR3: TGTGCCAGCAGTTTAAGTACAGGGTTCCTCACAGATACGCAGTATTTT.

This clone has a handful of counts. V is TRBV5-1 and J is TRBJ2-5; maybe TRBD1 (5 bases). Germline V gene data show CDR1 as SGHRS and CDR2 as YFSETQ. Trimming left V 2 bases short and J 1 base short, with 12 bases between. The CDR3 length is 15 residues. The CDR3 coding sequence is TGCGCCAGCAGCTTCGGCAGGGATTTCCAAGAGACCCAGTACTTC. Protein sequence: CASSFGRDFQETQYF.

The chain combines TRBV28 with TRBJ2-1; 8 bases are shared with TRBD2. V lost 7 bases to trimming and J lost 7 bases; unmatched junction nucleotides: 12. This CDR3 is built from 15 residues. Per the germline V gene, CDR1 is MDHEN and CDR2 is SYDVKM. The CDR3 region is CASTVSGRSGNEQFF. The CDR3 DNA sequence: TGTGCCAGCACGGTGAGCGGGAGATCTGGTAATGAGCAGTTCTTC.

This chain links TRBV5-1 with TRBJ1-5; D call uncertain. CDR1 SGHRS and CDR2 YFSETQ come from the germline V gene. With 0 bases removed from V and 3 bases from J, the gap between germline ends came to 10 bases. The CDR3 spans 15 residues. The CDR3: CASSLDSGSNQPQHF. CDR3 bases: TGCGCCAGCAGCTTGGACAGCGGCTCCAATCAGCCCCAGCATTTT.

The rearrangement joins TRBV5-5 to TRBJ1-5; D is perhaps TRBD1 (5 bases). CDR3 size: 14 residues. V gave up 0 bases and J gave up 4 bases, with 8 bases separating them. Germline-derived CDR1 and CDR2 are SGHKS and YYEKEE (reference sequence). The CDR3 is CASSLEDKNQPQHF. The CDR3 DNA sequence: TGTGCCAGCAGCTTGGAGGACAAGAATCAGCCCCAGCATTTT.

This rearrangement joins TRBV6-5 to TRBJ2-5, with a tentative D call TRBD1 (6 bases). The germline V and J ends were trimmed by 8 bases and 4 bases, with 14 bases remaining between them. The germline CDR1 and CDR2 sequences are MNHEY and SVGAGI. CDR3 length: 13 amino acids. The CDR3 DNA reads as TGTGCCAGCTACAGGGACGAACGAGAGACCCAGTACTTC. Its translation: CASYRDERETQYF.

This chain joins TRBV6-6 and TRBJ1-2, with 7 bases fitting TRBD1. The CDR3 loop spans 15 amino acids. V trimming: 6 bases; J trimming: 7 bases; junction bases outside the gene matches: 14. Germline V gives CDR1 MNHNY, CDR2 SVGAGI (reference sequence). CDR3 sequence (DNA): TGTGCCAGCAGCCCCCTTCAGGGGGGAGTTAGTGGCTACACCTTC. Protein product: CASSPLQGGVSGYTF.

This chain uses TRBV5-1 with TRBJ2-2; 10 nucleotides align to TRBD2. Germline CDR1 reads SGHRS; CDR2 reads YFSETQ. This CDR3 spans 15 amino acids. V lost 4 bases to trimming and J lost 7 bases; unmatched junction nucleotides: 7. The CDR3 spells CASSLGGLASGELFF. CDR3 coding DNA: TGCGCCAGCAGCCTCGGGGGACTAGCGAGCGGGGAGCTGTTTTTT.

V usage is TRBV5-6 and J usage is TRBJ2-2; 12 positions agree with TRBD2. Trimming took 3 bases from V and 7 from J; bases not matched to a gene: 13. CDR3 length equals 18 residues. CDR1 and CDR2 from the germline V gene are SGHDT and YYEEEE. CDR3 nucleotides: TGTGCCAGCAGCTCTGGACTACTAGCGGGAGGTGGTAGCGGGGAGCTGTTTTTT. As protein: CASSSGLLAGGGSGELFF. Drawing the rest from reference TRBV5-6 and TRBJ2-2, the complete variable domain is DAGVTQSPTHLIKTRGQQVTLRCSPKSGHDTVSWYQQALGQGPQFIFQYYEEEERQRGNFPDRFSGHQFPNYSSELNVNALLLGDSALYLCASSSGLLAGGGSGELFFGEGSRLTVL.

The chain employs TRBV4-2 and TRBJ1-5; no definite D call. V was clipped by 1 base and J by 5 bases, with 6 bases between them. In germline, CDR1 is LGHNA, CDR2 YNFKEQ. This CDR3 comprises 13 residues. CDR3 sequence: CASSQGADQPQHF. DNA of the CDR3: TGTGCCAGCAGCCAAGGGGCAGATCAGCCCCAGCATTTT.

The gene calls are TRBV28 and TRBJ2-7, with 8 bases lining up with TRBD2. The CDR3 runs to 14 residues. Germline trimming cut 4 bases from V and 6 bases from J; bases unmatched to any gene: 8. Germline V gene sequence: CDR1 MDHEN, CDR2 SYDVKM. The CDR3 reads CASSYPSGRGEQYF. The CDR3 DNA reads as TGTGCCAGCAGTTACCCCAGCGGGAGAGGCGAGCAGTACTTC.

The gene calls are TRBV6-1 and TRBJ1-5; D is unclear. Germline lookup yields CDR1 MNHNS and CDR2 SASEGT. The CDR3 length is 12 residues. Trimming stripped 3 bases from V and 2 bases from J, with 2 bases between. The CDR3 loop reads CASSDGNQPQHF. The CDR3 DNA reads TGTGCCAGCAGTGACGGCAATCAGCCCCAGCATTTT.

The chain couples TRBV4-2 to TRBJ2-5; 9 nucleotides match TRBD2. Germline V gene sequence: CDR1 LGHNA, CDR2 YNFKEQ. The CDR3 runs to 17 residues. After removal of 0 bases from V and 2 bases from J, the junction contained 7 bases not matched to a gene. DNA for the CDR3: TGTGCCAGCAGCCAAGATCTCCTAGCGGGGAAGCAAGAGACCCAGTACTTC. Its protein product is CASSQDLLAGKQETQYF.